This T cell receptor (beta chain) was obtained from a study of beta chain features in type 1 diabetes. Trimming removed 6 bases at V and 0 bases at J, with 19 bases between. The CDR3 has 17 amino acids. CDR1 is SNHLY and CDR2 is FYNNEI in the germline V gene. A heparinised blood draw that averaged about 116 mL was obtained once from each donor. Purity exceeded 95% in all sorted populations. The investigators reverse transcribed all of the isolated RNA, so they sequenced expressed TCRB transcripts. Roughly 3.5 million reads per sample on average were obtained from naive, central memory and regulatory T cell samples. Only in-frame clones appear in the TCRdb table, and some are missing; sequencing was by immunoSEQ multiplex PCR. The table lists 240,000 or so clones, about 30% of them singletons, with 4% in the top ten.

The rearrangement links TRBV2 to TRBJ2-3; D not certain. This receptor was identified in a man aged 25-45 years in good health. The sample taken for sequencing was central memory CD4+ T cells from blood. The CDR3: CASRVGRTIPSTDTQYF. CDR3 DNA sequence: TGTGCCAGCAGGGTCGGGCGGACCATTCCTAGCACAGATACGCAGTATTTT.